A single sample gave rise to the 20 T cell receptor beta chains below, sequenced in a study of CD8 T cells in ankylosing spondylitis. Study-wide points: About 8 highly homologous variants made up a TCR beta motif that seemed to typify ankylosing spondylitis blood.

Their cognate antigens are unknown. Each CDR3 protein gets one entry after TCRdb re-called the 5' RACE reads with MiXCR. The data hold roughly 700,000 distinct CDR3 sequences, with under 20% observed a single time. The source material was blood, either unsorted or a sorted T cell fraction (not recorded which). The source is a male donor with ankylosing spondylitis.

The chain combines TRBV29-1 with TRBJ2-1; D unresolved. The CDR3 consists of 13 residues. Trimming shortened V by 1 base and J by 8 bases, and 12 bases separated the two germline ends. Germline V gene lookup returns CDR1 SQVTM and CDR2 ANQGSEA. The CDR3 sequence: CSVEALDFYEQFF. In DNA form, the CDR3 reads TGCAGCGTTGAAGCCCTCGATTTTTATGAGCAGTTCTTC.

The V call is TRBV7-8, the J call TRBJ1-2; TRBD1 aligns across 9 bases. V shed 5 bases, J shed 4 bases, and the junction held 8 bases outside the gene matches. Germline CDR1 is SGHVS and CDR2 is FQNEAQ. CDR3 length: 15 residues. The CDR3 DNA reads as TGTGCCAGCAGCCCACTGGGACAGGGTTTCTATGGCTACACCTTC. Protein product: CASSPLGQGFYGYTF.

This clonotype was counted only a few times. This rearrangement joins TRBV13 to TRBJ2-2; 11 bases map to TRBD1. The CDR3 extends over 16 amino acids. Germline assignment: CDR1 PRHDT and CDR2 FYEKMQ (reference sequence). Trimming cost V 5 bases and J 5 bases; bases outside gene matches: 7. For the CDR3, the DNA is TGTGCCAGCAGCCCGGACAGGGGGCGCGTGACCGGGGAGCTGTTTTTT. Protein: CASSPDRGRVTGELFF.

The CDR3 coding sequence is TGCAGTGCCGGATTGAAAGAGACCCAGTACTTC. Translation: CSAGLKETQYF. The V and J genes are TRBV20-1 and TRBJ2-5; D not resolved. The V gene's germline CDR1 is DFQATT and CDR2 SNEGSKA (reference sequence). V was pared by 6 bases and J by 3 bases, with 8 bases between. The CDR3 is 11 amino acids.

This clonotype was recorded a few times. The gene calls are TRBV12-3 or TRBV12-4 and TRBJ1-3; D gene ambiguous. CDR3 length: 13 residues. The ends were cut back, 6 bases at V and 4 bases at J, with 10 bases in the middle. Here the CDR3 reads CASSPTTGNTIYF. Here the CDR3 DNA reads TGTGCCAGCAGCCCCACGACAGGAAACACCATATATTTT.

This clonotype was observed a handful of times. The chain is built from TRBV7-6 and TRBJ2-7; D may match TRBD1 or TRBD2 (5 bases each). The CDR3 sequence is 16 residues long. CDR1 is SGHVS and CDR2 is FNYEAQ in the germline V gene. The V and J ends lost 5 bases and 5 bases respectively, with 22 bases between them. CDR3 nucleotides: TGTGCCAGCAGCGGGACCTCGCTCCCAGGTCAGAACGAGCAGTACTTC. Translated: CASSGTSLPGQNEQYF.

Only a few counts were recorded for this clonotype. CDR3 nucleotides: TGTGCCAGTAGTAACAGGGATGACACTGAAGCTTTCTTT. Protein product: CASSNRDDTEAFF. V is TRBV19 and J is TRBJ1-1, with a weak D call TRBD1 (6 bases). The germline V gene has CDR1 LNHDA and CDR2 SQIVND (reference sequence). V lost 4 bases, J lost 3 bases, and 9 bases lay in between. This CDR3 contains 13 residues. Together with reference TRBV19 and TRBJ1-1, the CDR3 gives the full variable domain: DGGITQSPKYLFRKEGQNVTLSCEQNLNHDAMYWYRQDPGQGLRLIYYSQIVNDFQKGDIAEGYSVSREKKESFPLTVTSAQKNPTAFYLCASSNRDDTEAFFGQGTRLTVV.

This clonotype was recorded a few times. This chain joins TRBV5-1 and TRBJ2-1; TRBD1 matches 8 bases. Germline loops: CDR1 SGHRS, CDR2 YFSETQ. This CDR3 spans 14 amino acids. With V trimmed by 5 bases and J by 7 bases, 8 bases remained unmatched. CDR3 coding DNA: TGCGCCAGCAGGAAGGGACAGGAGGGGAATGAGCAGTTCTTC. Amino acids: CASRKGQEGNEQFF.

The chain employs TRBV18 and TRBJ2-7; TRBD2 matches 10 bases. From germline, CDR1 is KGHSH and CDR2 LQKENI. The trim removed 3 bases at V and 0 bases at J, leaving 5 bases unmatched. This CDR3 has 16 amino acids. The CDR3 DNA reads TGTGCCAGCTCACCCAAGGGACTAGCGAGCTCCTACGAGCAGTACTTC. This gives the protein CASSPKGLASSYEQYF.

The chain joins TRBV6-1 to TRBJ2-6; tentatively, D is TRBD1 (6 bases). V was pared by 8 bases and J by 4 bases, with 12 bases between. CDR1 is MNHNS and CDR2 is SASEGT in the germline V gene. The CDR3 contains 14 residues. The CDR3 protein is CASGTGTGANVLTF. For the CDR3, the DNA is TGTGCCAGCGGAACAGGGACCGGGGCCAACGTCCTGACTTTC.

This clonotype was recorded a few times. This sequence joins TRBV6-1 and TRBJ1-5; the match to TRBD1 covers 8 bases. The CDR3 contains 13 residues. V was clipped by 8 bases and J by 7 bases; unmatched bases: 7. The germline V gene encodes CDR1 MNHNS and CDR2 SASEGT. CDR3 region: CASQTGVGQPQHF. For the CDR3, the DNA is TGTGCCAGCCAGACAGGGGTTGGGCAGCCCCAGCATTTT.

This clonotype turned up a few times. The V gene is TRBV20-1, the J gene TRBJ2-7; TRBD2 matches 10 bases. This CDR3 region has 15 residues. Germline trimming cut 3 bases from V and 2 bases from J; bases unmatched to any gene: 7. CDR1 and CDR2 from the germline V gene are DFQATT and SNEGSKA (reference sequence). The CDR3 nucleotides read TGCAGTGCTAGGCCCCTAGCGGGAGCTCCCTACGAGCAGTACTTC. Residues: CSARPLAGAPYEQYF.

CDR3 in amino acids: CASSQGTSASKTQYF. DNA for the CDR3: TGTGCCAGCAGCCAAGGGACTAGCGCCTCGAAAACCCAGTACTTC. This chain joins TRBV3-1 and TRBJ2-5; the match to TRBD2 covers 9 bases. Germline trimming cut 1 base from V and 8 bases from J; bases unmatched to any gene: 8. The germline gives CDR1 LGHDT, CDR2 YNNKEL (reference sequence). This CDR3 has 15 residues.

The V call is TRBV7-9, the J call TRBJ2-5; 8 nucleotides match TRBD2. There are 14 residues in the CDR3. The germline CDR1 and CDR2 sequences are SEHNR and FQNEAQ (reference sequence). The V gene end was trimmed by 5 bases and the J gene end by 5 bases; junction bases not matched to a gene: 7. The CDR3 DNA sequence: TGTGCCAGCAGCCCATCGGGGGGGCTGGAGACCCAGTACTTC. Translated: CASSPSGGLETQYF.

CDR3: CASSSQTGAKNIQYF. In nucleotides, the CDR3 is TGTGCCAGCAGTTCTCAGACGGGAGCCAAAAACATTCAGTACTTC. The gene calls are TRBV6-5 and TRBJ2-4; D remains ambiguous. Per the germline V gene, CDR1 is MNHEY and CDR2 is SVGAGI. The CDR3 has 15 residues. The V gene lost 4 bases and the J gene lost 0 bases, with 10 bases spanning the gap.

CDR3 sequence: CSARDSGGPNEQYF. CDR3 in DNA: TGCAGTGCTAGAGATTCGGGAGGGCCGAACGAGCAGTACTTC. The J gene is TRBJ2-7, the V gene TRBV20-1, with TRBD2 identical over 8 bases. Germline V gene sequence: CDR1 DFQATT, CDR2 SNEGSKA (reference sequence). The ends lost 0 bases at V and 5 bases at J; junction bases unmatched: 6. The CDR3 length is 14 residues.

This clonotype was counted between two and nine times. The rearrangement uses TRBV28 and TRBJ2-7, with D perhaps TRBD2 (5 bases). Germline values: CDR1 MDHEN, CDR2 SYDVKM. CDR3 size: 12 residues. Deletions cut 3 bases from V and 5 bases from J, with 8 bases between. The chain's CDR3 is CASSFVGDEQYF. DNA of the CDR3: TGTGCCAGCAGTTTTGTCGGGGACGAGCAGTACTTC.

This chain connects TRBV7-2 to TRBJ2-7, with D hard to call. The V end was cut by 1 base, the J end by 5 bases, with 12 bases between. The CDR3 consists of 14 residues. The germline gives CDR1 SGHTA, CDR2 FQGNSA. The DNA of the CDR3 is TGTGCCAGCAGCTTAGTCGAAGCCCGGGACGAGCAGTACTTC. Protein sequence: CASSLVEARDEQYF.

The chain recombines TRBV5-1 with TRBJ1-4, with D unresolved. The germline gives CDR1 SGHRS, CDR2 YFSETQ. CDR3 size: 13 residues. Trimming cost V 7 bases and J 3 bases, with 10 bases left between them. CDR3 amino acids: CASGSNPNEKLFF. The CDR3 DNA sequence: TGCGCCAGCGGGTCCAACCCTAATGAAAAACTGTTTTTT.

The chain employs TRBV5-1 and TRBJ2-7, with 9 positions matching TRBD2. Germline CDR1 and CDR2: SGHRS and YFSETQ. The CDR3 covers 16 residues. After removal of 4 bases from V and 7 bases from J, the junction contained 15 bases not matched to a gene. CDR3 DNA: TGCGCCAGCAGCCCCGCGCTAGCGGGGACCCTAAAAGAGCAGTACTTC. It yields the protein CASSPALAGTLKEQYF.